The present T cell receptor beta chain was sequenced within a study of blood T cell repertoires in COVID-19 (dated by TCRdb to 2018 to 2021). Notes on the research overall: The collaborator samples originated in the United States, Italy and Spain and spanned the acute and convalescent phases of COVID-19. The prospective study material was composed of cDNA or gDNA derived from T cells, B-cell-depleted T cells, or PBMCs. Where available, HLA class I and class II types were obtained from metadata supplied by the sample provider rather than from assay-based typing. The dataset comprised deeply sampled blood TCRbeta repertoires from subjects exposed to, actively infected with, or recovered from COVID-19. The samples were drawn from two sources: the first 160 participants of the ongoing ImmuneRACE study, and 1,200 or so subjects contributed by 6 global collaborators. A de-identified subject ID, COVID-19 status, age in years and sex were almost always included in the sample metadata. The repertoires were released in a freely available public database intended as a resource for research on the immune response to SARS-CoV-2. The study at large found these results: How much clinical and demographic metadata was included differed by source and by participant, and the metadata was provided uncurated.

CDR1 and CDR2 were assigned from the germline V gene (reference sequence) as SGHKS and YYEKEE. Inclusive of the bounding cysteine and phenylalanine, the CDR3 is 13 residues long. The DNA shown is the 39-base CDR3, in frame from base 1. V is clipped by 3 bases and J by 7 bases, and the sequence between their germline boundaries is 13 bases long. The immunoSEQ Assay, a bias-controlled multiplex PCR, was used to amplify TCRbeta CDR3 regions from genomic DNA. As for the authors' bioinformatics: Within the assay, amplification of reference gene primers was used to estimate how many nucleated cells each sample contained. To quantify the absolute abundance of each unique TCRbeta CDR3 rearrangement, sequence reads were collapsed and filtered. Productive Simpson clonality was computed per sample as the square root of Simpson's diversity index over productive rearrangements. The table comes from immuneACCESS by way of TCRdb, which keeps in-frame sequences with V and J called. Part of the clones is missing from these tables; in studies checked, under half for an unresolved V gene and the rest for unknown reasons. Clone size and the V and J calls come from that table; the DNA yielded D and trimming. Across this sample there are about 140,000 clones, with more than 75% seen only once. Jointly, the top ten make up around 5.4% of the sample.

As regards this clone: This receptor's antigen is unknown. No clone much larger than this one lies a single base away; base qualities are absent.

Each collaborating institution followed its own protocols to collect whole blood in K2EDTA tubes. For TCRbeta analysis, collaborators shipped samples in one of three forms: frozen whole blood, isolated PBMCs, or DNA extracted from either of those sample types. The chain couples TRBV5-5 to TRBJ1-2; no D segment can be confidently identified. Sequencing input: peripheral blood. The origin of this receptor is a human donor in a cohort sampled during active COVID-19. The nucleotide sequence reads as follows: TGTGCCAGCAGCTCTATAGGAGGTGGTGGCTACACCTTC. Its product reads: CASSSIGGGGYTF.